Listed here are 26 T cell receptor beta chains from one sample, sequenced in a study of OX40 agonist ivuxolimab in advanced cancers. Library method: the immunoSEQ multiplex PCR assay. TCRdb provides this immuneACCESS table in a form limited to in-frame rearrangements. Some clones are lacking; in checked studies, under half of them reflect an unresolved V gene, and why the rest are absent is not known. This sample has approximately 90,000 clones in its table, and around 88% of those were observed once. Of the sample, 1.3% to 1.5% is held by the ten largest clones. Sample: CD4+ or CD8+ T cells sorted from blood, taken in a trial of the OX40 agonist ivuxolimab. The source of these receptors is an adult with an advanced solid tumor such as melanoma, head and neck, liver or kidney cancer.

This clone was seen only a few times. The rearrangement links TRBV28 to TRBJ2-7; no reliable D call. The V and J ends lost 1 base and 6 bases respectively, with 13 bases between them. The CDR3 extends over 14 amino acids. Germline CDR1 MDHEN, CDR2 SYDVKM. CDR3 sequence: CASSLSVALGEQYF. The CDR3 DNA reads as TGTGCCAGCAGTTTATCCGTCGCGCTAGGCGAGCAGTACTTC.

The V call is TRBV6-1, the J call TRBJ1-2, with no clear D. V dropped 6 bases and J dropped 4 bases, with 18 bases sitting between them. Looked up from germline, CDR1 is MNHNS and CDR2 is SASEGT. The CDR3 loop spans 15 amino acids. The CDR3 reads CASSHSGPSPYGYTF. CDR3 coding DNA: TGTGCCAGCAGCCACTCCGGGCCAAGCCCCTATGGCTACACCTTC.

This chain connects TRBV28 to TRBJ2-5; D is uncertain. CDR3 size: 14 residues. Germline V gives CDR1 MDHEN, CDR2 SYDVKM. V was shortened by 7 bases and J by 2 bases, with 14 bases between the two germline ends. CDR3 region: CASTGRGGQETQYF. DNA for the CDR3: TGTGCCAGCACCGGTCGTGGTGGGCAAGAGACCCAGTACTTC.

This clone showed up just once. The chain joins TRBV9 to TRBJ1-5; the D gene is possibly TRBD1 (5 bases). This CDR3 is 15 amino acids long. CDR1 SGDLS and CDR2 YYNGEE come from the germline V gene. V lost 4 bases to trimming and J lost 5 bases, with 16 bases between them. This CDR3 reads CASSTRPGGDQPQHF. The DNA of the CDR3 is TGTGCCAGCAGCACCAGACCCGGGGGAGATCAGCCCCAGCATTTT. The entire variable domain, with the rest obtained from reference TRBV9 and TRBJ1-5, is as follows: DSGVTQTPKHLITATGQRVTLRCSPRSGDLSVYWYQQSLDQGLQFLIQYYNGEERAKGNILERFSAQQFPDLHSELNLSSLELGDSALYFCASSTRPGGDQPQHFGDGTRLSIL.

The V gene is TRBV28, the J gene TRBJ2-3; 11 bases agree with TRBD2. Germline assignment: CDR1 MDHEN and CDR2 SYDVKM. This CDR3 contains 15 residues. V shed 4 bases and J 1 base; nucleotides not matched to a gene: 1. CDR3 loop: CASSSLAGGTDTQYF. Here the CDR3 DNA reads TGTGCCAGCAGTTCACTAGCGGGGGGCACAGATACGCAGTATTTT.

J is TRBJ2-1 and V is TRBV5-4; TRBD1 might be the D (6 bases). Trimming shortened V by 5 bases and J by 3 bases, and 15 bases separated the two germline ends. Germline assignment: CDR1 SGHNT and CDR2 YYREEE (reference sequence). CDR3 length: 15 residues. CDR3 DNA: TGTGCCAGCAGGGCGGACAGAGCCTACTACAATGAGCAGTTCTTC. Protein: CASRADRAYYNEQFF.

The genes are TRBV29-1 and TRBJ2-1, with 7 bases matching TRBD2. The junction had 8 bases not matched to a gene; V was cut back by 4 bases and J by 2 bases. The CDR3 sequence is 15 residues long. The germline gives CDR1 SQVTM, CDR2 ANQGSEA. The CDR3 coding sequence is TGCAGCGTTGGCTACGGGAGGAGAACCTACAATGAGCAGTTCTTC. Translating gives CSVGYGRRTYNEQFF.

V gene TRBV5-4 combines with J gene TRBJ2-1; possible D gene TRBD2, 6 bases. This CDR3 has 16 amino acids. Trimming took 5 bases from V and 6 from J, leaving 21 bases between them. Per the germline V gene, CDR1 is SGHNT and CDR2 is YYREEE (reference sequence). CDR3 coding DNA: TGTGCCAGCAGTAACCCAGCCCAAGGGGACTCCAATGAGCAGTTCTTC. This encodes CASSNPAQGDSNEQFF.

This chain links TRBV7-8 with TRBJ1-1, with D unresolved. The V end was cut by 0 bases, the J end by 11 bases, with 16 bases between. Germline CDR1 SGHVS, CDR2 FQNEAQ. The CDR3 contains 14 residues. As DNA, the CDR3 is TGTGCCAGCAGCTTAGCGCGGGTCCCCAGTGTGGCTTTCTTT. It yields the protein CASSLARVPSVAFF. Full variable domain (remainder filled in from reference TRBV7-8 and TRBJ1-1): GAGVSQSPRYKVAKRGQDVALRCDPISGHVSLFWYQQALGQGPEFLTYFQNEAQLDKSGLPSDRFFAERPEGSVSTLKIQRTQQEDSAVYLCASSLARVPSVAFFGQGTRLTVV.

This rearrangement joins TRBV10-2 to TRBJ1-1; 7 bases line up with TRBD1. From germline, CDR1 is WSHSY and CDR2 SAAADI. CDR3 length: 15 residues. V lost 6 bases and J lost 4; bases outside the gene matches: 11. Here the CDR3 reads CASRSLRGLSTEAFF. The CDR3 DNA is TGCGCCAGCAGATCCCTTAGGGGGCTTAGCACTGAAGCTTTCTTT.

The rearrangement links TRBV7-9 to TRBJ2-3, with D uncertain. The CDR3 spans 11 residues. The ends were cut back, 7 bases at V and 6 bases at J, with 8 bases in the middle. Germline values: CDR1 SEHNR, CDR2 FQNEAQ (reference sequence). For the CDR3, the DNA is TGTGCCAGCACAAAACCGGATACGCAGTATTTT. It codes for CASTKPDTQYF.

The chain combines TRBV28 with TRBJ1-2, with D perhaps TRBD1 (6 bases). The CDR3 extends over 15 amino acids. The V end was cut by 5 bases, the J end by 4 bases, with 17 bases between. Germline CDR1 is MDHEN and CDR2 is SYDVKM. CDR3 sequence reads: CASSATSGTTYGYTF. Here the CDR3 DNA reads TGTGCCAGCAGTGCGACCTCCGGGACAACCTATGGCTACACCTTC.

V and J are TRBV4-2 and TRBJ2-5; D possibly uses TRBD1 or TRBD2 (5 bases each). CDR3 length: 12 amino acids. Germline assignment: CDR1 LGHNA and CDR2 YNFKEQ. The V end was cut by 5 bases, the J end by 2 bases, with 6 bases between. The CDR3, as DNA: TGTGCCAGCAGCGGGGGTCAAGAGACCCAGTACTTC. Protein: CASSGGQETQYF.

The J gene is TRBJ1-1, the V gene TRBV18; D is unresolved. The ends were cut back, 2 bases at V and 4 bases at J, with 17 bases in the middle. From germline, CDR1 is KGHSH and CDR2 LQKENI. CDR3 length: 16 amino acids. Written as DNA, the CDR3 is TGTGCCAGCTCACCAGGCGCTGGGTTACCGGGCACTGAAGCTTTCTTT. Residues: CASSPGAGLPGTEAFF.

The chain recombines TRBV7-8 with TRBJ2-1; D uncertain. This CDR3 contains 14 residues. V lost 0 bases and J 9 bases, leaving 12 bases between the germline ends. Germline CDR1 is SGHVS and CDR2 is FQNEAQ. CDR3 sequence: CASSLAPTKGEQFF. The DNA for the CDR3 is TGTGCCAGCAGCTTAGCGCCGACAAAGGGTGAGCAGTTCTTC. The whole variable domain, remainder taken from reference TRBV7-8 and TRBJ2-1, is GAGVSQSPRYKVAKRGQDVALRCDPISGHVSLFWYQQALGQGPEFLTYFQNEAQLDKSGLPSDRFFAERPEGSVSTLKIQRTQQEDSAVYLCASSLAPTKGEQFFGPGTRLTVL.

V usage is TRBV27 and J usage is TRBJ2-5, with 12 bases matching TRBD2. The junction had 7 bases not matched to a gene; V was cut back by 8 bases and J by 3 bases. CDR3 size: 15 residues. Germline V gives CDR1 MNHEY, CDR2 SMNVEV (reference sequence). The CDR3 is CASAVLAGGEETQYF. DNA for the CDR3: TGTGCCAGCGCTGTACTAGCGGGAGGCGAAGAGACCCAGTACTTC.

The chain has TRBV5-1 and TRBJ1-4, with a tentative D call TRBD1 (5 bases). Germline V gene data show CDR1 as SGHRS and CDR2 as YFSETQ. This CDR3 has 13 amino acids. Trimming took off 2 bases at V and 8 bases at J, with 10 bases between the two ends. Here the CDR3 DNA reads TGCGCCAGCAGCTTCGAGGGGCAGGAAAAACTGTTTTTT. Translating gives CASSFEGQEKLFF.

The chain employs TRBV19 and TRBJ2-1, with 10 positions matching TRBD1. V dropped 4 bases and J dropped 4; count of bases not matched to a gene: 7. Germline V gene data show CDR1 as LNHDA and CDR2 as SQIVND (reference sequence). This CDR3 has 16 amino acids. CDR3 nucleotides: TGTGCCAGTAGTACCCACCGGGACAGGGGATACAATGAGCAGTTCTTC. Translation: CASSTHRDRGYNEQFF.

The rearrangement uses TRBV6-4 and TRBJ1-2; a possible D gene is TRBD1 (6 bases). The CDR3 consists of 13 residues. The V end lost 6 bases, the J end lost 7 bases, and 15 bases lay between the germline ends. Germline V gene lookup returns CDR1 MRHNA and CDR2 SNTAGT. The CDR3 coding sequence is TGTGCCAGCAGCGAACAGGGCGGAGGTGGCTACACCTTC. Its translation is CASSEQGGGGYTF.

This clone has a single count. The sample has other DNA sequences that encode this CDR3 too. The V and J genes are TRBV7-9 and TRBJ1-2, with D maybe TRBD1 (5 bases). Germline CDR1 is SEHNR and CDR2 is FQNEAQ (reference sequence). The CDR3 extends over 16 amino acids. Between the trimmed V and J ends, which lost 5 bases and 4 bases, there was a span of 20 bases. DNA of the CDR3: TGTGCCAGCAGCCCAACCACACCACAGACAGTCTATGGCTACACCTTC. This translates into CASSPTTPQTVYGYTF.

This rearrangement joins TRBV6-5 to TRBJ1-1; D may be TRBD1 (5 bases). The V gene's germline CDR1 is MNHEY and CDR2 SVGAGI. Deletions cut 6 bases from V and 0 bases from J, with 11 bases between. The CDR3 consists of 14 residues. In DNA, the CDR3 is TGTGCCAGCAGCAAAGGGGCCCTGAACACTGAAGCTTTCTTT. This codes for CASSKGALNTEAFF.

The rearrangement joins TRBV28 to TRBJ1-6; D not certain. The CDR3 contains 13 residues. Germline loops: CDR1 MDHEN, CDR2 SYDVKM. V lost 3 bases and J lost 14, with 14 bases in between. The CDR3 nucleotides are TGTGCCAGCAGTTTGTCTCCTCTTCCGGCCCTCCACTTT. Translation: CASSLSPLPALHF.

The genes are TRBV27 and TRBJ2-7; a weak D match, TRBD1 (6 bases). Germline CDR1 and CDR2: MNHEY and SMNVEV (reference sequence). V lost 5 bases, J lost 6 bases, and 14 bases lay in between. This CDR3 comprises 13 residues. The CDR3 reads CASSRLRGGEQYF. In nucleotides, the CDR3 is TGTGCCAGCAGTCGCCTCAGGGGTGGCGAGCAGTACTTC.

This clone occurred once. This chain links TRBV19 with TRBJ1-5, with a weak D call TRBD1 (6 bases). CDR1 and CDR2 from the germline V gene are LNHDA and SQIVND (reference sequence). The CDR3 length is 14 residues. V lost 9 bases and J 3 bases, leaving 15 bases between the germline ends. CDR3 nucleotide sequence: TGTGCCAGCCGCCGGACAGCAGACAATCAGCCCCAGCATTTT. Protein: CASRRTADNQPQHF.

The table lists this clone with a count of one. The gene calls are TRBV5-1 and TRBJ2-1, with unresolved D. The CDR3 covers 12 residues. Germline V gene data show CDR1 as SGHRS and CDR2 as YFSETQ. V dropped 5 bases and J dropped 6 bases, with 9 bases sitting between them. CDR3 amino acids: CASRFDFNEQFF. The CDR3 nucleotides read TGCGCCAGCAGGTTTGATTTCAATGAGCAGTTCTTC.

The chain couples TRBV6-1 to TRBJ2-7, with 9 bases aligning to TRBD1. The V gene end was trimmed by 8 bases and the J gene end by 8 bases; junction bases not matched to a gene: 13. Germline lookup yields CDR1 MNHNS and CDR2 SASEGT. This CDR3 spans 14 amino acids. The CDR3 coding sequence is TGTGCCAGCCTCTTGACAGGGGGGTCCCATAAGCAGTACTTC. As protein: CASLLTGGSHKQYF.